This passage covers 18 T cell receptor beta chains from one sample sequenced in a study of T cell repertoires in cytomegalovirus infection. TCRdb ran MiXCR on the reads and lists one entry per CDR3 protein. This table has hundreds of thousands of distinct CDR3 sequences, almost 30% appearing once. These receptors have no known antigen. Sequences were derived from cultured PBMCs, sampled from culture after CMV antigen stimulation. All receptors come from a human donor in good health (CMV status not recorded). Some clones in this sample may be carry-over from other donors' samples.

This clonotype showed up just a few times. V is TRBV29-1 and J is TRBJ2-7; unclear D gene. Trimming left V 6 bases short and J 4 bases short, with 16 bases between. Germline assignment: CDR1 SQVTM and CDR2 ANQGSEA. The CDR3 totals 13 residues. This CDR3 reads CSVGLETPYEQYF. The DNA for the CDR3 is TGCAGCGTCGGATTGGAAACCCCTTACGAGCAGTACTTC.

V usage is TRBV30 and J usage is TRBJ2-3, with D unresolved. The V gene's germline CDR1 is GTSNPN and CDR2 SVGIG (reference sequence). This CDR3 has 12 residues. The V gene lost 3 bases and the J gene lost 3 bases, with 7 bases spanning the gap. The DNA for the CDR3 is TGTGCCTGGAGAACGCAAACAGATACGCAGTATTTT. This codes for CAWRTQTDTQYF. Full variable domain (missing parts from reference TRBV30 and TRBJ2-3): SQTIHQWPATLVQPVGSPLSLECTVEGTSNPNLYWYRQAAGRGLQLLFYSVGIGQISSEVPQNLSASRPQDRQFILSSKKLLLSDSGFYLCAWRTQTDTQYFGPGTRLTVL.

This clonotype has just a few counts. The V call is TRBV7-3, the J call TRBJ2-3; tentative D call: TRBD1 (6 bases). Germline V gene sequence: CDR1 SGHTA, CDR2 FQGTGA. The ends were cut back, 5 bases at V and 9 bases at J, with 9 bases in the middle. CDR3 length: 11 residues. The CDR3 protein is CASSAGTTQYF. The CDR3 DNA sequence: TGTGCCAGCAGCGCCGGGACAACGCAGTATTTT.

The chain recombines TRBV6-6 with TRBJ1-1; the D is unclear. Germline-derived CDR1 and CDR2 are MNHNY and SVGAGI (reference sequence). V dropped 10 bases and J dropped 0 bases, with 15 bases sitting between them. The CDR3 spans 14 residues. CDR3 coding DNA: TGTGCCATTACCCTGAGATGGATGAACACTGAAGCTTTCTTT. It encodes CAITLRWMNTEAFF.

The chain carries TRBV6-1 and TRBJ1-1, with D possibly TRBD1 on 6 matching bases. The CDR3 covers 14 residues. V was shortened by 10 bases and J by 0 bases, with 15 bases between the two germline ends. Germline assignment: CDR1 MNHNS and CDR2 SASEGT. This CDR3 is CATNTGPLNTEAFF. The DNA for the CDR3 is TGTGCCACCAATACAGGGCCCTTGAACACTGAAGCTTTCTTT.

V and J are TRBV2 and TRBJ1-5; D gene uncertain. This CDR3 has 14 residues. The ends were cut back, 5 bases at V and 0 bases at J, with 8 bases in the middle. Germline V CDR1 and CDR2: SNHLY, FYNNEI. CDR3 DNA sequence: TGTGCCAGCAGTCCCCATCGTAGCAATCAGCCCCAGCATTTT. This sequence encodes CASSPHRSNQPQHF.

This clonotype was picked up many times. This chain joins TRBV6-1 and TRBJ1-2, with 7 nucleotides matching TRBD1. Germline V gene data show CDR1 as MNHNS and CDR2 as SASEGT. The CDR3 spans 14 residues. J was trimmed by 2 bases and V by 7 bases; bases with no gene match: 7. In nucleotides, the CDR3 is TGTGCCAGCACCCTAGGGACAGCCAACTATGGCTACACCTTC. It codes for CASTLGTANYGYTF.

The chain links TRBV20-1 to TRBJ1-1; 12 nucleotides line up with TRBD1. This CDR3 spans 13 amino acids. Germline V CDR1 and CDR2: DFQATT, SNEGSKA (reference sequence). With V trimmed by 3 bases and J by 8 bases, 4 bases remained unmatched. The CDR3 nucleotides read TGCAGTGCTAGGGACGGGACAGGGGGCGAAGCTTTCTTT. This encodes CSARDGTGGEAFF.

This clonotype was detected only a few times. The chain combines TRBV12-3 or TRBV12-4 with TRBJ1-1, with unresolved D. The CDR3 is 13 residues long. Trimming took 8 bases from V and 4 from J, leaving 14 bases between them. For the CDR3, the DNA is TGTGCCAGCCTCCTCAGCGGGGTCACTGAAGCTTTCTTT. Encoded protein: CASLLSGVTEAFF.

This sequence joins TRBV19 and TRBJ1-4; D remains ambiguous. The CDR3 sequence is 14 residues long. Germline loops: CDR1 LNHDA, CDR2 SQIVND (reference sequence). The V and J ends lost 3 bases and 8 bases respectively, with 13 bases between them. CDR3 in amino acids: CASSIGGSGEKLFF. CDR3 sequence (DNA): TGTGCCAGTAGTATCGGAGGAAGTGGGGAAAAACTGTTTTTT.

This clonotype was observed at least ten times. The rearrangement links TRBV18 to TRBJ1-4; perhaps TRBD1 as D (5 bases). Germline V gene lookup returns CDR1 KGHSH and CDR2 LQKENI. CDR3 length: 14 residues. V was shortened by 3 bases and J by 7 bases, with 12 bases between the two germline ends. The CDR3 loop reads CASSPWQGFEKLFF. The CDR3 DNA is TGTGCCAGCTCACCGTGGCAGGGATTTGAAAAACTGTTTTTT.

This clonotype was picked up a small number of times. The chain uses TRBV27 and TRBJ2-3; D is uncertain. The germline V gene has CDR1 MNHEY and CDR2 SMNVEV (reference sequence). The CDR3 extends over 15 amino acids. Deletions cut 0 bases from V and 1 base from J, with 8 bases between. The CDR3 DNA sequence: TGTGCCAGCAGTTTATCTCCCTCAGGCACAGATACGCAGTATTTT. Protein: CASSLSPSGTDTQYF.

For the CDR3, the DNA is TGTGCCAGCAGCTTGGGGATAGGGGGGAGCAATCAGCCCCAGCATTTT. Amino acid sequence: CASSLGIGGSNQPQHF. The chain joins TRBV7-9 to TRBJ1-5, with D perhaps TRBD1 (6 bases). The CDR3 length is 16 residues. The germline CDR1 and CDR2 sequences are SEHNR and FQNEAQ (reference sequence). V dropped 3 bases and J dropped 1 base, with 13 bases sitting between them.

This clonotype was recorded a few times. V gene TRBV7-3 combines with J gene TRBJ1-1; D may be TRBD1 (5 bases). This CDR3 is built from 14 residues. V lost 4 bases and J lost 5, with 14 bases in between. The germline V gene has CDR1 SGHTA and CDR2 FQGTGA. The chain's CDR3 is CASSSSGRHTEAFF. In DNA, the CDR3 is TGTGCCAGCAGCTCGTCGGGACGGCATACTGAAGCTTTCTTT.

A single count supports this clonotype. This chain's CDR3 is CASSLRGSRHYNEQFF. The CDR3 nucleotides read TGTGCCAGCAGTTTACGGGGCTCCCGCCACTACAATGAGCAGTTCTTC. The chain is built from TRBV12-3 or TRBV12-4 and TRBJ2-1; D might be TRBD1 or TRBD2, each matching 5 bases. The CDR3 extends over 16 amino acids. The V end lost 2 bases, the J end lost 3 bases, and 14 bases lay between the germline ends.

The gene calls are TRBV7-9 and TRBJ1-2; D remains ambiguous. The germline gives CDR1 SEHNR, CDR2 FQNEAQ (reference sequence). This CDR3 region has 12 residues. With 7 bases removed from V and 2 bases from J, the gap between germline ends came to 8 bases. CDR3 DNA sequence: TGTGCCAGCACTTTGGTGAACTATGGCTACACCTTC. Encoded protein: CASTLVNYGYTF.

The rearrangement uses TRBV11-3 and TRBJ1-1; 7 bases are shared with TRBD1. With V trimmed by 3 bases and J by 1 base, 5 bases remained unmatched. Germline-derived CDR1 and CDR2 are SGHNT and YENEEA. The CDR3 has 15 amino acids. The DNA of the CDR3 is TGTGCCAGCAGCTTGACGGGACAGACGAACACTGAAGCTTTCTTT. It translates to CASSLTGQTNTEAFF.

This clonotype turned up a few times. The rearrangement links TRBV7-6 to TRBJ1-3, with unresolved D. Deletions cut 5 bases from V and 10 bases from J, with 12 bases between. The CDR3 is made up of 12 amino acids. Germline V gene data show CDR1 as SGHVS and CDR2 as FNYEAQ. CDR3 sequence (DNA): TGTGCCAGCAGCCCCCTGCGATTTACCATATATTTT. Amino acids: CASSPLRFTIYF.